The 17 T cell receptor beta chains listed next were all sequenced from one sample in a study of blood T cell repertoires in COVID-19. Clones were read by immunoSEQ multiplex PCR, and TCRdb kept only the in-frame ones, dropping some. The table includes tens of thousands of clones, around 88% detected once. The sequenced material came from peripheral blood. The receptors shown here come from a woman older than 75 with acute or convalescent COVID-19.

The chain is built from TRBV6-5 and TRBJ1-1, with D unclear. CDR3 length: 15 residues. Trimming cost V 5 bases and J 1 base, with 14 bases left between them. CDR1 MNHEY and CDR2 SVGAGI come from the germline V gene. DNA for the CDR3: TGTGCCAGCAGTAAACTGTCCGCTGGGAACACTGAAGCTTTCTTT. Encoded protein: CASSKLSAGNTEAFF.

V usage is TRBV19 and J usage is TRBJ2-1; D gene unclear. Trimming took 3 bases from V and 10 from J, leaving 10 bases between them. In germline, CDR1 is LNHDA, CDR2 SQIVND (reference sequence). This CDR3 has 12 residues. The CDR3 is CASSMRSGEQFF. In DNA form, the CDR3 reads TGTGCCAGTAGTATGCGTTCCGGGGAGCAGTTCTTC.

The chain employs TRBV2 and TRBJ2-2, with 10 bases aligning to TRBD1. The J segment lost 7 bases and the V segment lost 5 bases, leaving 4 bases of the junction unmatched. The CDR3 has 14 residues. Germline CDR1 SNHLY, CDR2 FYNNEI. CDR3: CASSPTGGFGELFF. The CDR3 DNA is TGTGCCAGCAGTCCGACAGGGGGCTTCGGGGAGCTGTTTTTT.

This chain uses TRBV5-1 with TRBJ1-1, with 7 bases that match TRBD1. From germline, CDR1 is SGHRS and CDR2 YFSETQ. The V gene end was trimmed by 5 bases and the J gene end by 4 bases; junction bases not matched to a gene: 8. The CDR3 has 14 amino acids. In DNA form, the CDR3 reads TGCGCCAGCAGACAGGGGCCCCAGGGCACTGAAGCTTTCTTT. It specifies CASRQGPQGTEAFF.

The CDR3 loop reads CASRGTGTNYGYTF. CDR3 bases: TGTGCCAGCAGAGGGACAGGGACTAACTATGGCTACACCTTC. The V and J genes are TRBV7-2 and TRBJ1-2, with 9 bases aligning to TRBD1. V was pared by 6 bases and J by 0 bases, with 2 bases of the junction left unmatched. This CDR3 is built from 14 residues. Germline V CDR1 and CDR2: SGHTA, FQGNSA.

This chain links TRBV30 with TRBJ1-1, with a tentative D call TRBD1 (5 bases). In germline, CDR1 is GTSNPN, CDR2 SVGIG (reference sequence). V was shortened by 6 bases and J by 0 bases, with 11 bases between the two germline ends. The CDR3 has 13 residues. The CDR3 sequence: CACSGHLNTEAFF. The CDR3 DNA sequence: TGTGCCTGTTCCGGACACTTGAACACTGAAGCTTTCTTT.

The rearrangement joins TRBV18 to TRBJ1-2; 7 bases fit TRBD1. The CDR3 is 15 amino acids. In germline, CDR1 is KGHSH, CDR2 LQKENI. The J segment lost 8 bases and the V segment lost 1 base, leaving 10 bases of the junction unmatched. In DNA form, the CDR3 reads TGTGCCAGCTCACCACGGGACAGCATTATGGAGGGCTACACCTTC. It encodes CASSPRDSIMEGYTF.

The chain carries TRBV6-1 and TRBJ1-2; the D is unclear. Deletions cut 1 base from V and 0 bases from J, with 12 bases between. The germline V gene encodes CDR1 MNHNS and CDR2 SASEGT. The length of the CDR3 is 16 residues. CDR3 region: CASSEGWREANYGYTF. The CDR3 region has the DNA TGTGCCAGCAGTGAAGGATGGAGGGAAGCTAACTATGGCTACACCTTC.

The chain combines TRBV2 with TRBJ1-1, with a weak D call TRBD1 (5 bases). This CDR3 has 12 amino acids. V lost 7 bases, J lost 7 bases, and 13 bases lay in between. The germline V gene has CDR1 SNHLY and CDR2 FYNNEI. The CDR3 here is CASNHGHHEAFF. In DNA form, the CDR3 reads TGTGCCAGCAACCACGGACACCATGAAGCTTTCTTT.

This rearrangement joins TRBV5-6 to TRBJ2-5, with 7 bases that match TRBD1. Germline V gene data show CDR1 as SGHDT and CDR2 as YYEEEE. After removal of 3 bases from V and 5 bases from J, the junction contained 10 bases not matched to a gene. There are 15 residues in the CDR3. CDR3 region: CASSYPTGLTETQYF. The CDR3 DNA sequence: TGTGCCAGCAGCTACCCGACAGGGCTGACGGAGACCCAGTACTTC.

CDR3 nucleotide sequence: TGTGCCAGCACAAAATCTACAGGGGGCTCCGGGGAGCTGTTTTTT. It specifies CASTKSTGGSGELFF. V usage is TRBV7-9 and J usage is TRBJ2-2, with 9 nucleotides matching TRBD1. CDR1 is SEHNR and CDR2 is FQNEAQ in the germline V gene (reference sequence). This CDR3 spans 15 amino acids. V was pared by 7 bases and J by 6 bases, with 9 bases of the junction left unmatched.

The chain couples TRBV30 to TRBJ1-6; 11 bases are a match to TRBD1. The germline V gene has CDR1 GTSNPN and CDR2 SVGIG (reference sequence). The CDR3 is made up of 16 amino acids. Trimming took 4 bases from V and 9 from J; bases not matched to a gene: 11. DNA for the CDR3: TGTGCCTGGACTCGGACAGGGGGCGGTTTTTCTTCACCCCTCCACTTT. It translates to CAWTRTGGGFSSPLHF. The variable domain in full, completed from reference TRBV30 and TRBJ1-6, reads SQTIHQWPATLVQPVGSPLSLECTVEGTSNPNLYWYRQAAGRGLQLLFYSVGIGQISSEVPQNLSASRPQDRQFILSSKKLLLSDSGFYLCAWTRTGGGFSSPLHFGNGTRLTVT.

V gene TRBV12-3 or TRBV12-4 combines with J gene TRBJ1-2; D remains unclear. This CDR3 has 13 amino acids. Trimming shortened V by 4 bases and J by 1 base, and 7 bases separated the two germline ends. CDR3 loop: CASSSRVNYGYTF. The CDR3 coding sequence is TGTGCCAGCAGTTCTAGAGTTAACTATGGCTACACCTTC.

The V call is TRBV19, the J call TRBJ2-1; no firm D call. Looked up from germline, CDR1 is LNHDA and CDR2 is SQIVND (reference sequence). Trimming removed 1 base at V and 8 bases at J, with 6 bases between. This CDR3 has 12 residues. In DNA form, the CDR3 reads TGTGCCAGTAGTATAGGAGGTTATGAGCAGTTCTTC. Protein sequence: CASSIGGYEQFF.

This chain connects TRBV15 to TRBJ1-2, with TRBD1 as a possible D gene (6 bases). The V end was cut by 5 bases, the J end by 3 bases, with 10 bases between. Per the germline V gene, CDR1 is LNHNV and CDR2 is YYDKDF (reference sequence). The CDR3 runs to 13 residues. The CDR3 bases are TGTGCCACCAGCGAGTACAGGGACTATGGCTACACCTTC. It is translated as CATSEYRDYGYTF.

The J gene is TRBJ2-3, the V gene TRBV10-3; TRBD2 matches at 9 bases. V was clipped by 9 bases and J by 4 bases; unmatched bases: 5. The CDR3 loop spans 13 amino acids. The germline V gene has CDR1 ENHRY and CDR2 SYGVKD. The CDR3 protein is CAMSGGISDTQYF. CDR3 sequence (DNA): TGTGCCATGAGCGGGGGGATCTCAGATACGCAGTATTTT.

The chain couples TRBV6-5 to TRBJ1-5; D is possibly TRBD1 (6 bases). The CDR3 has 16 amino acids. The V gene lost 4 bases and the J gene lost 6 bases, with 19 bases spanning the gap. CDR1 and CDR2 from the germline V gene are MNHEY and SVGAGI. The CDR3 bases are TGTGCCAGCAGTTCCCTCCCGGTGGGGGCTGGTCAGCCCCAGCATTTT. This translates into CASSSLPVGAGQPQHF.